These T cell receptor beta chains were read from a single sample in a study of OX40 agonist ivuxolimab in advanced cancers. Produced via immunoSEQ multiplex PCR; TCRdb's table is partial and in-frame only. The sample includes about 63,000 clones, about 89% of them seen just once. This material consisted of CD4+ or CD8+ T cells sorted from blood, taken in a trial of the OX40 agonist ivuxolimab. The receptors were sampled from an adult with an advanced solid tumor such as melanoma, head and neck, liver or kidney cancer. CDR3s leave out the opening cysteine and the closing phenylalanine or tryptophan. Not every row has a clone size; where given, it reads once, few, many or a size class.

v_call	j_call	clone_size	cdr3_aa
TRBV20-1	TRBJ2-7	-	SARGVNEQY
TRBV20-1	TRBJ2-7	once	SATNRVEQY
TRBV6-1	TRBJ1-1	-	ASSEGRVEAF
TRBV6-1	TRBJ2-4	-	ASSENAGAAKNIQY
TRBV5-1	TRBJ1-1	-	ASSSQGMNTEAF
TRBV18	TRBJ2-5	-	ASSLGQSETQY
TRBV28	TRBJ1-5	once	ASSRTGTYSNQPQH
TRBV30	TRBJ2-2	-	AWTARGGELF
TRBV9	TRBJ1-1	-	ASSPRTGKNTEAF
TRBV7-9	TRBJ2-7	-	ASSLGSGLGVQSSYEQY
TRBV6-1	TRBJ1-2	-	AGSGVSRSYGYT
TRBV28	TRBJ1-2	-	ASSNRDHRGYT
TRBV10-2	TRBJ1-1	-	ASRENTGVPEAF
TRBV7-2	TRBJ2-3	-	ASSPRLAGGSTDTQY
TRBV10-3	TRBJ1-3	-	AISRQGNTIY
TRBV7-6	TRBJ2-1	few	ASSLGTGSYNEQF
TRBV5-4	TRBJ1-2	-	ASSLVTGTPYGYT
TRBV5-4	TRBJ1-2	few	ASREDFGASYGYT
TRBV5-6	TRBJ2-2	-	ASTHGLSTGELF
TRBV18	TRBJ2-1	-	ASSPYSATTYNEQF
TRBV2	TRBJ2-3	-	ASGTLADTQY
TRBV6-5	TRBJ1-2	-	ASSIQVGGGYGYT
TRBV7-3	TRBJ2-1	-	ASSLRGVFSGDSYNEQF
TRBV5-4	TRBJ2-7	few	ASSPPPLGQGNEQY
TRBV6-6	TRBJ1-1	-	ASTPGGAKTEAF
TRBV7-2	TRBJ1-1	-	ASSLSRNTEAF
TRBV6-1	TRBJ1-1	-	ASSEFSNSAEAF
TRBV18	TRBJ2-5	-	ASSPQQGNEETQY
TRBV29-1	TRBJ1-1	-	SVDWGQGPNTEAF
TRBV19	TRBJ2-1	-	ASSIGSGPYNEQF
TRBV6-6	TRBJ2-7	few	ASSLFYEQY
TRBV5-1	TRBJ2-1	-	ASSLGGTLYNEQF
TRBV7-9	TRBJ2-1	-	ASSARTWGDEQF
TRBV11-3	TRBJ2-5	few	ASSLGPRTQY
TRBV29-1	TRBJ2-7	-	SVGGTPYEQY
TRBV9	TRBJ1-2	-	ASSPRAGRWANYGYT
TRBV5-1	TRBJ1-1	few	ASSSLMNTEAF
TRBV6-5	TRBJ2-3	-	ASRGGWGTDTQY
TRBV28	TRBJ2-3	-	ASSTLNTQY
TRBV11-2	TRBJ1-1	-	ASSLDGTEAF
TRBV15	TRBJ2-6	-	ATSRDGQGSSGANVLT
TRBV20-1	TRBJ2-3	-	SVDSTDTQY
TRBV6-5	TRBJ1-5	-	ASSETASRPQH
TRBV27	TRBJ1-2	-	ASSSPAGGDYGYT
TRBV6-1	TRBJ2-5	-	ASRRDRAQETQY
TRBV6-5	TRBJ1-2	-	ASSSFYGYT
TRBV5-6	TRBJ1-1	-	ASSRRAEAF
TRBV19	TRBJ1-2	few	ASMANYGYT
TRBV5-5	TRBJ2-3	-	ASSLAWRSPDTQY
TRBV7-2	TRBJ1-1	-	ASSLTLSLNTEAF
TRBV11-2	TRBJ2-3	-	ASSSLDRTDTQY
TRBV7-8	TRBJ1-3	-	ASSGGQGNTIY